The text below deals with one T cell receptor (beta chain). Its antigen remains unknown. Assay: immunoSEQ multiplex PCR; the TCRdb copy retains only in-frame clones and omits some. The sample consists of roughly 150,000 clones, roughly 92% of them appearing once. This entry is derived from a study of T cell responses to AZD1222 COVID-19 vaccine. Findings and caveats of the study: Two AZD1222 administrations were followed by greater Spike-specific TCR breadth and depth. Among vaccine-associated CD4 TCRs, coverage spanned spike, with dominance at 160-218 and 743-854. Females made up more of the donors, who were largely white British, and clonal diversity may have come out too low. Close to half of spike-specific TCRs reportedly recognize unmutated variant regions.

The V gene lost 5 bases and the J gene lost 2 bases, with 12 bases spanning the gap. The germline gives CDR1 MNHEY, CDR2 SVGEGT. The CDR3 runs to 14 residues. Sequences were derived from peripheral blood, sampled on day 0 of AZD1222 vaccination. This sequence originates from an adult in good health. This rearrangement joins TRBV6-2 or TRBV6-3 to TRBJ2-5; either TRBD1 or TRBD2 may fit D (5 bases each). CDR3 loop: CASSRQRVQETQYF. DNA of the CDR3: TGTGCCAGCAGTAGACAGAGGGTACAAGAGACCCAGTACTTC.